The clone carrying this T cell receptor beta chain was recorded only once. The data derive from a study of blood T cell repertoires in COVID-19. The wider study: Sources were T cells, B-cell-depleted T cells, or PBMCs; the material itself was cDNA or gDNA.

The CDR3 has 13 residues. In germline, CDR1 is SGHTA, CDR2 FQGTGA. After removal of 6 bases from V and 1 base from J, the junction contained 2 bases not matched to a gene. In the study's own analysis: The authors estimated nucleated cell counts from reference gene primer amplification. Only in-frame clones appear in the TCRdb table, and some are missing; sequencing was by immunoSEQ multiplex PCR. From that table come the V and J calls and clone size; the DNA was used to work out D and trimming. This table holds 150,000 to 160,000 clones, roughly 84% found once. Seattle patients were enrolled during active infection and followed longitudinally.

The gene calls are TRBV7-3 and TRBJ1-1, with 7 bases fitting TRBD1. Sequencing was performed on peripheral blood. This clonotype was sampled from a woman aged 55-75 years with COVID-19, enrolled during active disease. Written as DNA, the CDR3 is TGTGCCAGCAGTGAGGGGGCGAACACTGAAGCTTTCTTT. Amino acids: CASSEGANTEAFF.